These 27 T cell receptor beta chains were sequenced from one sample in a study of T cells in Graves' hyperthyroidism and ophthalmopathy. Authors of the study amplified TCR beta CDR3 regions from RNA transcripts. First-round RT-PCR of the TCR CDR3 relied on the HTBI primer set. TCRdb ran MiXCR on the multiplex PCR reads and lists one entry per CDR3 protein. The table lists about 540,000 distinct CDR3 sequences, around 45% of them singletons. The sequencing sample was made of peripheral blood or thyroid tissue (not recorded which). The receptors shown here come from a woman under 30 with Graves' hyperthyroidism.

This clonotype was counted a few times. The genes are TRBV19 and TRBJ2-7; TRBD1 matches at 10 bases. J was trimmed by 4 bases and V by 5 bases; bases with no gene match: 11. The germline V gene has CDR1 LNHDA and CDR2 SQIVND (reference sequence). The CDR3 runs to 16 residues. The chain's CDR3 is CASSPQGGTGEYEQYF. Here the CDR3 DNA reads TGTGCCAGTAGTCCCCAGGGAGGGACAGGGGAGTACGAGCAGTACTTC.

This clonotype was recorded a few times. The rearrangement joins TRBV7-8 to TRBJ2-7; TRBD1 matches 8 bases. The CDR3 runs to 16 residues. The J segment lost 3 bases and the V segment lost 2 bases, leaving 9 bases of the junction unmatched. Germline loops: CDR1 SGHVS, CDR2 FQNEAQ. CDR3 region: CASSLPRGTGDYEQYF. The CDR3 coding sequence is TGTGCCAGCAGCTTACCAAGGGGGACAGGAGACTACGAGCAGTACTTC.

V and J are TRBV10-3 and TRBJ2-7, with D possibly called TRBD1 or TRBD2 (6 bases each). Germline lookup yields CDR1 ENHRY and CDR2 SYGVKD. This CDR3 comprises 8 residues. The CDR3 protein is CRGREQYF. The CDR3 bases are TGTAGGGGGAGGGAGCAGTACTTC.

The chain has TRBV10-3 and TRBJ1-6, with TRBD1 matching 7 bases. This CDR3 is built from 15 residues. Germline values: CDR1 ENHRY, CDR2 SYGVKD. Unmatched junction bases numbered 9, after V lost 10 bases and J lost 3 bases. The CDR3 region has the DNA TGTGCCAGCATTGGCGACAGGGTCTATAATTCACCCCTCCACTTT. Protein: CASIGDRVYNSPLHF.

The chain combines TRBV20-1 with TRBJ2-7; D is uncertain. V dropped 6 bases and J dropped 1 base, with 19 bases sitting between them. Germline CDR1 reads DFQATT; CDR2 reads SNEGSKA (reference sequence). The CDR3 totals 15 residues. The CDR3: CSAHHRTGRSYEQYF. The CDR3 coding sequence is TGCAGTGCCCACCATAGAACCGGCCGGTCCTACGAGCAGTACTTC.

V is TRBV7-9 and J is TRBJ2-6, with D possibly TRBD2 on 5 matching bases. Looked up from germline, CDR1 is SEHNR and CDR2 is FQNEAQ (reference sequence). This CDR3 has 19 amino acids. V was shortened by 1 base and J by 0 bases, with 16 bases between the two germline ends. CDR3 in amino acids: CASSLGRTQDPSGANVLTF. CDR3 coding DNA: TGTGCCAGCAGCTTAGGGAGGACTCAGGATCCCTCTGGGGCCAACGTCCTGACTTTC.

The J gene is TRBJ2-5, the V gene TRBV2; D is unresolved. This CDR3 has 12 amino acids. From germline, CDR1 is SNHLY and CDR2 FYNNEI. V was pared by 1 base and J by 4 bases, with 4 bases between. CDR3 sequence (DNA): TGTGCCAGCAGTGAAGTGGGAGAGACCCAGTACTTC. Amino acid sequence: CASSEVGETQYF.

The gene calls are TRBV20-1 and TRBJ2-3; D call uncertain. Trimming stripped 6 bases from V and 5 bases from J, with 9 bases between. The CDR3 sequence is 11 residues long. The germline V gene encodes CDR1 DFQATT and CDR2 SNEGSKA (reference sequence). The CDR3 nucleotides read TGCAGTGCCGAGCCGGTAGATACGCAGTATTTT. Amino acid sequence: CSAEPVDTQYF.

This clonotype was detected ten times or more. The rearrangement links TRBV29-1 to TRBJ2-6; TRBD1 aligns across 9 bases. The CDR3 has 15 amino acids. The germline CDR1 and CDR2 sequences are SQVTM and ANQGSEA. Losses at the gene ends were 6 bases for V and 0 bases for J; bases not matched to a gene: 3. CDR3 sequence: CSVGQGHSGANVLTF. The CDR3 DNA is TGCAGCGTGGGACAGGGTCACTCTGGGGCCAACGTCCTGACTTTC.

This sequence joins TRBV9 and TRBJ1-6; 9 nucleotides align to TRBD1. There are 13 residues in the CDR3. V lost 0 bases and J lost 14; bases outside the gene matches: 3. Germline V CDR1 and CDR2: SGDLS, YYNGEE. CDR3 protein: CASSVEGQGSLHF. The CDR3 coding sequence is TGTGCCAGCAGCGTAGAGGGACAGGGATCCCTCCACTTT.

V gene TRBV20-1 combines with J gene TRBJ2-7, with 12 bases lining up with TRBD1. This CDR3 region has 14 residues. V lost 2 bases to trimming and J lost 6 bases; unmatched junction nucleotides: 5. Germline CDR1 is DFQATT and CDR2 is SNEGSKA (reference sequence). CDR3 region: CSARKGQGASEQYF. The CDR3 DNA follows: TGCAGTGCTAGAAAGGGACAGGGGGCTTCCGAGCAGTACTTC.

This clonotype was seen a few times. V gene TRBV7-2 combines with J gene TRBJ2-5, with TRBD2 identical over 12 bases. J was trimmed by 2 bases and V by 5 bases; bases with no gene match: 6. Looked up from germline, CDR1 is SGHTA and CDR2 is FQGNSA. The CDR3 covers 16 residues. CDR3 in amino acids: CASSPETSGGQETQYF. CDR3 bases: TGTGCCAGCAGCCCAGAGACTAGCGGGGGTCAAGAGACCCAGTACTTC.

The V gene is TRBV5-1, the J gene TRBJ1-5, with D unclear. The CDR3 spans 15 residues. Trimming pared 4 bases from V and 7 bases from J, leaving 18 bases between. CDR1 is SGHRS and CDR2 is YFSETQ in the germline V gene. CDR3 DNA sequence: TGCGCCAGCAGCCAAGATGGAAAGGGTGGCCAGCCCCAGCATTTT. Protein sequence: CASSQDGKGGQPQHF.

This clonotype was counted at least ten times. This chain connects TRBV7-9 to TRBJ2-7; no clear D. Per the germline V gene, CDR1 is SEHNR and CDR2 is FQNEAQ (reference sequence). The CDR3 sequence is 12 residues long. Trimming left V 7 bases short and J 1 base short, with 8 bases between. The chain's CDR3 is CASTEGSYEQYF. CDR3 DNA sequence: TGTGCCAGCACCGAAGGTTCCTACGAGCAGTACTTC.

This clonotype was recorded a few times. V gene TRBV7-9 combines with J gene TRBJ2-2; tentatively, D is TRBD1 (5 bases). The CDR3 consists of 16 residues. Germline-derived CDR1 and CDR2 are SEHNR and FQNEAQ (reference sequence). The V and J ends lost 6 bases and 4 bases respectively, with 18 bases between them. The DNA for the CDR3 is TGTGCCAGCAGGGCAGGGCGGTGGGGCGGCACCGGGGAGCTGTTTTTT. Protein: CASRAGRWGGTGELFF.

Only one count was recorded for this clonotype. J is TRBJ2-7 and V is TRBV20-1, with 8 bases lining up with TRBD2. Germline loops: CDR1 DFQATT, CDR2 SNEGSKA (reference sequence). Trimming cost V 4 bases and J 5 bases; bases outside gene matches: 7. The CDR3 sequence is 13 residues long. The CDR3 sequence: CSAIGRAKNEQYF. Written as DNA, the CDR3 is TGCAGTGCTATCGGGAGGGCCAAGAACGAGCAGTACTTC.

This clonotype was observed many times. This sequence joins TRBV7-9 and TRBJ1-1; D not certain. V gave up 1 base and J gave up 0 bases, with 9 bases separating them. This CDR3 region has 15 residues. Per germline, CDR1 SEHNR and CDR2 FQNEAQ (reference sequence). Here the CDR3 reads CASSLGSDLNTEAFF. For the CDR3, the DNA is TGTGCCAGCAGCTTAGGTTCGGACCTGAACACTGAAGCTTTCTTT.

Many counts were recorded for this clonotype. The chain is built from TRBV7-2 and TRBJ1-1; no clear D. CDR1 is SGHTA, CDR2 FQGNSA, per germline. Trimming took 1 base from V and 5 from J, leaving 14 bases between them. The CDR3 runs 15 residues. CDR3 DNA: TGTGCCAGCAGCTTAGGGGCACGGGGATTTACTGAAGCTTTCTTT. It encodes CASSLGARGFTEAFF.

This rearrangement joins TRBV20-1 to TRBJ2-7; 10 bases line up with TRBD1. The CDR3 sequence is 17 residues long. The germline CDR1 and CDR2 sequences are DFQATT and SNEGSKA (reference sequence). Trimming cost V 1 base and J 3 bases; bases outside gene matches: 12. This chain's CDR3 is CSARVSLTGQGFYEQYF. Here the CDR3 DNA reads TGCAGTGCTAGAGTTAGTTTGACGGGACAGGGGTTCTACGAGCAGTACTTC.

This clonotype showed up just once. This chain uses TRBV20-1 with TRBJ2-7, with 10 bases matching TRBD2. This CDR3 contains 13 residues. The junction had 5 bases not matched to a gene; V was cut back by 6 bases and J by 3 bases. Per the germline V gene, CDR1 is DFQATT and CDR2 is SNEGSKA (reference sequence). CDR3 sequence (DNA): TGCAGTGCAGCCACTAGCGGGGTCTACGAGCAGTACTTC. It encodes CSAATSGVYEQYF.

This clonotype turned up a few times. The chain couples TRBV2 to TRBJ2-5, with 13 bases that match TRBD2. The trim removed 8 bases at V and 4 bases at J, leaving 4 bases unmatched. Germline V gene lookup returns CDR1 SNHLY and CDR2 FYNNEI. The CDR3 consists of 14 residues. The CDR3, as DNA: TGTGCCAGCGGGGGACTAGCGGGAAGAGAGACCCAGTACTTC. This codes for CASGGLAGRETQYF.

This clonotype has ten or more counts. The chain recombines TRBV14 with TRBJ1-2, with D possibly matching TRBD1 (6 bases). The CDR3 has 13 residues. CDR1 and CDR2 (germline): SGHDN, FVKESK. Trimming cost V 6 bases and J 7 bases, with 15 bases left between them. The CDR3 protein is CASSFNREGGYTF. The CDR3 DNA sequence: TGTGCCAGCAGTTTCAACAGGGAGGGTGGCTACACCTTC.

This clonotype occurred a few times. This chain connects TRBV7-2 to TRBJ1-1; perhaps TRBD1 as D (5 bases). CDR3 size: 14 residues. The germline CDR1 and CDR2 sequences are SGHTA and FQGNSA. V was pared by 4 bases and J by 4 bases, with 13 bases between. Here the CDR3 DNA reads TGTGCCAGCAGCTACCAGCGGGACTTCACTGAAGCTTTCTTT. Encoded protein: CASSYQRDFTEAFF.

This chain links TRBV24-1 with TRBJ2-5, with D possibly TRBD2 on 5 matching bases. The CDR3 contains 16 residues. The V end lost 4 bases, the J end lost 5 bases, and 19 bases lay between the germline ends. Germline-derived CDR1 and CDR2 are KGHDR and SFDVKD. This CDR3 is CATSDHRRPSNETQYF. The CDR3 coding sequence is TGTGCCACCAGTGACCATCGGAGGCCATCCAATGAGACCCAGTACTTC.

This clonotype was recorded only once. V usage is TRBV10-3 and J usage is TRBJ2-7; a weak D match, TRBD2 (5 bases). The CDR3 is 12 amino acids. Trimming stripped 6 bases from V and 4 bases from J, with 10 bases between. Germline CDR1 is ENHRY and CDR2 is SYGVKD. The CDR3 region is CAIRDGLYEQYF. In DNA, the CDR3 is TGTGCCATCAGGGACGGACTTTACGAGCAGTACTTC.

The V gene is TRBV6-2 or TRBV6-3, the J gene TRBJ1-5; TRBD1 might be the D (5 bases). V was cut by 7 bases and J by 5 bases, with 18 bases left in between. Per germline, CDR1 MNHEY and CDR2 SVGEGT. The CDR3 covers 15 residues. The CDR3 loop is CASTEGPTRDQPQHF. The CDR3 nucleotides read TGTGCCAGCACGGAGGGACCAACGCGCGATCAGCCCCAGCATTTT.

This clonotype occurred many times. The chain combines TRBV7-2 with TRBJ1-6; tentative D call: TRBD1 (6 bases). The V gene lost 5 bases and the J gene lost 9 bases, with 14 bases spanning the gap. The CDR3 totals 14 residues. Germline V CDR1 and CDR2: SGHTA, FQGNSA. CDR3 amino acids: CASSGQSNGSPLHF. The CDR3 coding sequence is TGTGCCAGCAGCGGACAGTCCAATGGTTCACCCCTCCACTTT.